This passage covers 5 T cell receptor beta chains from one sample sequenced in a study of cytomegalovirus exposure and HLA in healthy donors. Method: immunoSEQ multiplex PCR; TCRdb's copy keeps in-frame clones and lacks some. The sample records about 160,000 clones, 70% to 90% being singletons. Sequencing was carried out using PBMCs. The receptors derive from a woman in her twenties or thirties in good health and CMV-seronegative.

The chain couples TRBV27 to TRBJ1-5; perhaps TRBD1 as D (6 bases). The CDR3 consists of 13 residues. Between the trimmed V and J ends, which lost 4 bases and 4 bases, there was a span of 8 bases. Germline assignment: CDR1 MNHEY and CDR2 SMNVEV (reference sequence). This CDR3 reads CASSWTVNQPQHF. In nucleotides, the CDR3 is TGTGCCAGCAGTTGGACAGTTAATCAGCCCCAGCATTTT.

The V gene is TRBV7-9, the J gene TRBJ1-1; D possibly corresponds to TRBD1 (6 bases). This CDR3 spans 14 amino acids. The V end lost 5 bases, the J end lost 7 bases, and 17 bases lay between the germline ends. The germline V gene has CDR1 SEHNR and CDR2 FQNEAQ (reference sequence). The CDR3 DNA follows: TGTGCCAGCAGCCCCCTTTGGGGGGCGTATGAAGCTTTCTTT. The encoded protein is CASSPLWGAYEAFF.

J is TRBJ2-7 and V is TRBV5-8; 9 bases align to TRBD1. Per germline, CDR1 SGHTS and CDR2 YDEGEE. The ends lost 3 bases at V and 4 bases at J; junction bases unmatched: 5. The CDR3 loop spans 14 amino acids. The CDR3 protein is CASSWGQGRYEQYF. DNA of the CDR3: TGTGCCAGCAGCTGGGGACAGGGCCGGTACGAGCAGTACTTC.

Note on this clone: Other DNA sequences from this sample encode an identical CDR3 as well. The V and J genes are TRBV15 and TRBJ1-3; D not certain. The V gene's germline CDR1 is LNHNV and CDR2 YYDKDF (reference sequence). V lost 0 bases and J lost 4, with 1 base in between. This CDR3 region has 12 residues. Here the CDR3 reads CATSREGNTIYF. DNA for the CDR3: TGTGCCACCAGCAGAGAAGGAAACACCATATATTTT.

V usage is TRBV18 and J usage is TRBJ2-7, with 7 positions matching TRBD1. Germline CDR1 is KGHSH and CDR2 is LQKENI. The CDR3 spans 15 residues. V was clipped by 2 bases and J by 0 bases; unmatched bases: 4. The CDR3 protein is CASSPSTGASYEQYF. The CDR3, as DNA: TGTGCCAGCTCACCATCAACAGGGGCCTCCTACGAGCAGTACTTC.